This T cell receptor (beta chain) was identified during a study of blood T cell repertoires in COVID-19. Per the study methods: Counts of nucleated cells, estimated from reference gene primer amplification, were obtained. Repertoires were generated with immunoSEQ multiplex PCR, while TCRdb's copy carries only in-frame clones and drops some. The DNA was the basis for D and trimming; V, J and clone size are from that table. The data show 150,000 to 200,000 clones, roughly 86% seen once. Per germline, CDR1 LNHDA and CDR2 SQIVND (reference sequence). V was pared by 5 bases and J by 2 bases, with 3 bases of the junction left unmatched. This CDR3 spans 13 amino acids.

Sequenced material: peripheral blood. This sequence joins TRBV19 and TRBJ2-7; 7 bases match TRBD1. This clonotype was sampled from a woman aged 45-65 years with acute or convalescent COVID-19. The CDR3 sequence is CASSRDRAYEQYF. Here the CDR3 DNA reads TGTGCCAGTAGTCGGGACAGAGCCTACGAGCAGTACTTC. The whole variable domain, remainder taken from reference TRBV19 and TRBJ2-7, is DGGITQSPKYLFRKEGQNVTLSCEQNLNHDAMYWYRQDPGQGLRLIYYSQIVNDFQKGDIAEGYSVSREKKESFPLTVTSAQKNPTAFYLCASSRDRAYEQYFGPGTRLTVT.